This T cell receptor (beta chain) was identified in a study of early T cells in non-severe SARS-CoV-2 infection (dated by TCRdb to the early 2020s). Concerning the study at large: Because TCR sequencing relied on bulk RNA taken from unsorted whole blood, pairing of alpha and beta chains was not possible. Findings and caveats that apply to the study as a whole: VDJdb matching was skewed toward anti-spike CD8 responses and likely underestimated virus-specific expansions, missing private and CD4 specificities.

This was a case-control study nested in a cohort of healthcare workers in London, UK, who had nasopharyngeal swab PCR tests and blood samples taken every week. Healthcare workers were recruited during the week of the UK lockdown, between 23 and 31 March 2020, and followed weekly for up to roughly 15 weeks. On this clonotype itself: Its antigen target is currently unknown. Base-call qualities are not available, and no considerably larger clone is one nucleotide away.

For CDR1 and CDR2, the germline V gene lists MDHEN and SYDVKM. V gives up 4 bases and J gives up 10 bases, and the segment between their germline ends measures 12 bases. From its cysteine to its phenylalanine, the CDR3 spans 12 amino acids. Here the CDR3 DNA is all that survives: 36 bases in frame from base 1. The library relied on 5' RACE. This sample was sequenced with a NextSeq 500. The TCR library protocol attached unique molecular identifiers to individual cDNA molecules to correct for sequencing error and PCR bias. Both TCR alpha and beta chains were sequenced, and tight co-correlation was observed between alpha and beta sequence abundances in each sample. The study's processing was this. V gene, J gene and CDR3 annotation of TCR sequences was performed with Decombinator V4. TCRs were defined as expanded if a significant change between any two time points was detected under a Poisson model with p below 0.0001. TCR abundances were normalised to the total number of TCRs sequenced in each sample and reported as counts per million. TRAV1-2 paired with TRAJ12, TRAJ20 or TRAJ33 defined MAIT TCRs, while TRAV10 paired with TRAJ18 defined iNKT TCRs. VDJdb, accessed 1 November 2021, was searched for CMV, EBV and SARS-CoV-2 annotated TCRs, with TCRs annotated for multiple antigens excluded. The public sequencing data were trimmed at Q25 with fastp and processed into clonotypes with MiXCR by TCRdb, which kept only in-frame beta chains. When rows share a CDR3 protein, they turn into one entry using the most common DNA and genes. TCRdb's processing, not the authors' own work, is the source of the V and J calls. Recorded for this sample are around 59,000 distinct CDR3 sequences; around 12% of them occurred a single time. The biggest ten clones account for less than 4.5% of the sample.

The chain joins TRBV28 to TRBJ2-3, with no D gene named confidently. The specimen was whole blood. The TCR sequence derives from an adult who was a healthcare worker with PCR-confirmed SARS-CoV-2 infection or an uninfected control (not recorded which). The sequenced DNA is TGTGCCAGCAGTTCCTCCTCCCTAGCGCAGTATTTT. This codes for CASSSSSLAQYF.